The sequence of this T cell receptor beta chain was determined in a study of blood T cells in healthy people across ages. Study-wide findings and caveats: With age, beta diversity per million T cells declined roughly linearly, significantly by 30 to 40.

This CDR3 is 14 amino acids long. Trimming cost V 4 bases and J 3 bases, with 12 bases left between them. Germline V gene sequence: CDR1 SGHRS, CDR2 YFSETQ. Per sample, no less than 5 micrograms of total RNA were extracted. The use of a sample-barcoded 5' primer and a J-beta primer mix characterized a second PCR of about 7 to 12 cycles. MiXCR, applied by TCRdb to the 5' RACE reads, yields one record per CDR3 protein. The sample lists about 650,000 distinct CDR3 sequences; about 32% were seen once. This clonotype was recorded many times. What it binds is not known. Sequenced sample: blood. V gene TRBV5-1 combines with J gene TRBJ2-3; D remains unclear. The TCR was taken from an elderly woman in good health. The CDR3 protein is CASSLSTRTDTQYF. CDR3 bases: TGCGCCAGCAGCCTCTCGACACGTACAGATACGCAGTATTTT.